This T cell receptor (beta chain) was documented in a study of radiotherapy plus CTLA-4 blockade in lung cancer. About the study: Of the patients, under 20% showed objective responses and roughly 31% attained disease control.

The CDR3 sequence is 11 residues long. V lost 1 base, J lost 8 bases, and 8 bases lay in between. The germline V gene encodes CDR1 DFQATT and CDR2 SNEGSKA (reference sequence). This clone was observed a single time. What it recognizes is unknown. Chemo-refractory metastatic non-small-cell lung cancer patients received focal radiation with ipilimumab CTLA-4 blockade. Findings and caveats of the study: Response, reportedly, was best predicted by interferon-beta along with early blood T cell clone dynamics. Expansion of tumor-derived TCR clones was observed in blood after radiotherapy plus ipilimumab.

Here immunoSEQ multiplex PCR was the method, and the copy in TCRdb shows in-frame clones only, minus some. The table lists 90,000 to 100,000 clones, 88% of them singletons. The sequencing here drew on peripheral blood, taken from a patient treated with radiotherapy plus ipilimumab. The receptor was isolated from a human donor with non-small cell lung cancer that progressed on radiotherapy plus ipilimumab. The chain employs TRBV20-1 and TRBJ1-1, with D unclear. The CDR3 protein is CSARGELEAFF. The CDR3 DNA reads as TGCAGTGCTAGAGGGGAGTTGGAAGCTTTCTTT.